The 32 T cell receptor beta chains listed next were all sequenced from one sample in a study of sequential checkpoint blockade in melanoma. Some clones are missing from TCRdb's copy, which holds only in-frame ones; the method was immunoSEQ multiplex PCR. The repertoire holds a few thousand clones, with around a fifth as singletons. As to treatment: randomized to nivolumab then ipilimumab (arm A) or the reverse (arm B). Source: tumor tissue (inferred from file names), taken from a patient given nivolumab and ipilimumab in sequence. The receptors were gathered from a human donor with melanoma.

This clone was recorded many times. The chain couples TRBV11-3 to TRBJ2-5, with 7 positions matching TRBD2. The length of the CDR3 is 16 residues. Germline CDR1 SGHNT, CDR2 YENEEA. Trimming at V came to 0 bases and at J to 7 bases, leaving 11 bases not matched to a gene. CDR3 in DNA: TGTGCCAGCAGCTTAGATGGCGGGAGCCCGCAAAGGACCCAGTACTTC. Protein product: CASSLDGGSPQRTQYF.

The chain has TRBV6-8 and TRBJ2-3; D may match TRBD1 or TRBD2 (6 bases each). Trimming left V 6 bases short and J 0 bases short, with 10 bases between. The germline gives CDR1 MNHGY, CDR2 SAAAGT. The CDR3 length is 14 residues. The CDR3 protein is CASSPGASTDTQYF. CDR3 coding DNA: TGTGCCAGCAGCCCGGGGGCTAGCACAGATACGCAGTATTTT.

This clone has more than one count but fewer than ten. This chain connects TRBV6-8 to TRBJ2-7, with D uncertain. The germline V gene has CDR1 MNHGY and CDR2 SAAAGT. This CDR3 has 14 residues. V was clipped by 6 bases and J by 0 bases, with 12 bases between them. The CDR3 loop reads CASSPAFSSYEQYF. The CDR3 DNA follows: TGTGCCAGCAGCCCAGCGTTTTCCTCCTACGAGCAGTACTTC.

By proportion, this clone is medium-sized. CDR3 region: CASSTRTGVAYGYTF. As DNA, the CDR3 is TGTGCCAGCAGTACCCGGACAGGGGTAGCCTATGGCTACACCTTC. The chain joins TRBV6-8 to TRBJ1-2; 9 bases line up with TRBD1. The V gene's germline CDR1 is MNHGY and CDR2 SAAAGT. The CDR3 contains 15 residues. With 5 bases clipped from V and 4 bases from J, the junction kept 8 bases outside the gene matches.

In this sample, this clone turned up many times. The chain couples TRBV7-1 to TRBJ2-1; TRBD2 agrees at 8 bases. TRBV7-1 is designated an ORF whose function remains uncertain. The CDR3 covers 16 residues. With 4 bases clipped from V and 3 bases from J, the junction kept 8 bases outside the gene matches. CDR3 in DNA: TGTGCCAGCAGCTTAAGGACTAGCAGTATCTACAATGAGCAGTTCTTC. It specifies CASSLRTSSIYNEQFF.

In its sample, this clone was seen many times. The CDR3 DNA reads as TGTGCCAGCAGCCGGGGGTGGGCAGGGGCCGGTGGTTTAGCCAAAAACATTCAGTACTTC. Residues: CASSRGWAGAGGLAKNIQYF. The chain links TRBV11-3 to TRBJ2-4; either TRBD1 or TRBD2 may supply D (6 bases each). This CDR3 contains 20 residues. In germline, CDR1 is SGHNT, CDR2 YENEEA. The V and J ends lost 5 bases and 0 bases respectively, with 26 bases between them.

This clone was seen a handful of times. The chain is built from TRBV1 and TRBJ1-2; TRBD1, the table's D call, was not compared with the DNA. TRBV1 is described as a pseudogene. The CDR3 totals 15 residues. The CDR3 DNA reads TGCGCCAGCAGCCCCGGACAGGGCAGGAACTATGGCTACACCTTC. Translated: CASSPGQGRNYGYTF.

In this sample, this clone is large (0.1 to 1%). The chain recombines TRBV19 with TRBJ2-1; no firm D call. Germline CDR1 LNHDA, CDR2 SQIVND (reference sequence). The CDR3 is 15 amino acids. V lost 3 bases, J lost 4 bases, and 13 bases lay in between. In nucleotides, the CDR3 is TGTGCCAGTAGTATGACCCCTCTTTCGTACAATGAGCAGTTCTTC. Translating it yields CASSMTPLSYNEQFF.

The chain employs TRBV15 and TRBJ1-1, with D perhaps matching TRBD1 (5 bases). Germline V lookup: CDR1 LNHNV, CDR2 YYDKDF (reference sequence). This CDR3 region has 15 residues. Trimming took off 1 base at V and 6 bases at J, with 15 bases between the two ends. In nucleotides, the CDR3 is TGTGCCACCAGCAGAGTGCGGGGCGCAGTGGCTGAAGCTTTCTTT. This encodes CATSRVRGAVAEAFF.

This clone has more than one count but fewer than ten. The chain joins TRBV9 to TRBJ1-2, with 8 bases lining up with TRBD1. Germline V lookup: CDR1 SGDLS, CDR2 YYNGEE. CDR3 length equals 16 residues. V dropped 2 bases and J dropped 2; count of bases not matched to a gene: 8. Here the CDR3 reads CASSVTLTGVNYGYTF. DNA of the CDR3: TGTGCCAGCAGCGTCACCTTGACAGGGGTCAACTATGGCTACACCTTC.

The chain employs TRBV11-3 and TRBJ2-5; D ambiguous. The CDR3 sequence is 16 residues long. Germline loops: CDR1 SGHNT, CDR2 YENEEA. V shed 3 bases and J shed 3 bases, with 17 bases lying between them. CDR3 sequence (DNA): TGTGCCAGCAGCTTCTTGGGTTCGGGTCTAAAAGAGACCCAGTACTTC. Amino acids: CASSFLGSGLKETQYF.

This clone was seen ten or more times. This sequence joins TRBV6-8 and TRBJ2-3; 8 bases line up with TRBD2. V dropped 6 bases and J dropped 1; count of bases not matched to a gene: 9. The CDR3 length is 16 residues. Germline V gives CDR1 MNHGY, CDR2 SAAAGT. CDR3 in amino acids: CASSPEVTSGTDTQYF. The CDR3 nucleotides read TGTGCCAGCAGCCCTGAGGTGACTAGCGGCACAGATACGCAGTATTTT.

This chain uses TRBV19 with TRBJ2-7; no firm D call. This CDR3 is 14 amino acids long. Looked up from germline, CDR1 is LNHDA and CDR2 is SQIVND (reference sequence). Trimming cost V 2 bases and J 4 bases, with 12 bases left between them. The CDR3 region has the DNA TGTGCCAGTAGTATAACCGGGTTTGTTTACGAGCAGTACTTC. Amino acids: CASSITGFVYEQYF.

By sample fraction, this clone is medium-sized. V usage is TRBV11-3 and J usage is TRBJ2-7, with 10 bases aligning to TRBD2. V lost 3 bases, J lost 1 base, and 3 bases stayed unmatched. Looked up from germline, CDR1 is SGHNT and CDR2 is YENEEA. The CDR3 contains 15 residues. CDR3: CASSFSGGPSYEQYF. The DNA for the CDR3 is TGTGCCAGCAGCTTTAGCGGGGGGCCATCCTACGAGCAGTACTTC.

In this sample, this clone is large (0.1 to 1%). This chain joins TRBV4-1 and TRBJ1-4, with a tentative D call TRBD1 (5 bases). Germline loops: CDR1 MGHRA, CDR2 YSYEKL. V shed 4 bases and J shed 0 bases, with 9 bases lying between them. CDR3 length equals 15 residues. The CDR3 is CASSPWGATNEKLFF. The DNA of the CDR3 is TGCGCCAGCAGCCCCTGGGGGGCAACTAATGAAAAACTGTTTTTT.

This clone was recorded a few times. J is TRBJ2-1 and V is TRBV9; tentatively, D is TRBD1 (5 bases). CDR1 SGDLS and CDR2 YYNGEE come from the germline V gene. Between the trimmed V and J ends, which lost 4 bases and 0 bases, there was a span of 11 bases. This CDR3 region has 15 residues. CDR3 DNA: TGTGCCAGCAGCCCCTGGGGCCGCTCCTACAATGAGCAGTTCTTC. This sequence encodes CASSPWGRSYNEQFF.

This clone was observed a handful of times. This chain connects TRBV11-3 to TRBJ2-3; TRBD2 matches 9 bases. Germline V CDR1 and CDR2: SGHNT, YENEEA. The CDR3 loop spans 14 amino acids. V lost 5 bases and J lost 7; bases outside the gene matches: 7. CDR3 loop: CASSSLAGANTQYF. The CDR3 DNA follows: TGTGCCAGCAGCAGTTTAGCGGGGGCTAATACGCAGTATTTT.

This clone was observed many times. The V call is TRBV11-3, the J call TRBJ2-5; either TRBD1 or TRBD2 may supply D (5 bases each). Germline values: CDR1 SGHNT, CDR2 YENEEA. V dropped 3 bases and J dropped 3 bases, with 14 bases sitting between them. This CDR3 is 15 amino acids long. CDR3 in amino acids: CASSFPGRAKETQYF. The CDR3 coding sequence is TGTGCCAGCAGCTTTCCGGGACGGGCAAAAGAGACCCAGTACTTC.

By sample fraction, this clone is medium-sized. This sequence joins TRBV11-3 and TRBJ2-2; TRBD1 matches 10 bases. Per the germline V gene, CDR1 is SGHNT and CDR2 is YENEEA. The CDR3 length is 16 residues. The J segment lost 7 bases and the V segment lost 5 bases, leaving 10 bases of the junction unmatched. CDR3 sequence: CASSITTGGVGGELFF. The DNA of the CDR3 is TGTGCCAGCAGCATCACGACAGGGGGCGTTGGCGGGGAGCTGTTTTTT.

The CDR3 region is CASSYSPDTGELFF. In DNA form, the CDR3 reads TGTGCCAGCAGTTACTCCCCCGACACCGGGGAGCTGTTTTTT. The J gene is TRBJ2-2, the V gene TRBV6-8; D is undetermined. This CDR3 comprises 14 residues. Germline V gene lookup returns CDR1 MNHGY and CDR2 SAAAGT. Trimming cost V 0 bases and J 3 bases, with 5 bases left between them.

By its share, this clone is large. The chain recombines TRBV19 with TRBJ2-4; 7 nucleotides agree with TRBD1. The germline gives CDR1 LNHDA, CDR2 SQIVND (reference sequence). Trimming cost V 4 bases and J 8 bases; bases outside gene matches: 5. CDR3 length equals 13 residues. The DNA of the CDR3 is TGTGCCAGTAGTAGCGACAGGGTTGACATTCAGTACTTC. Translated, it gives CASSSDRVDIQYF. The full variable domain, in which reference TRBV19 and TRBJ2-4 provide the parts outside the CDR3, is DGGITQSPKYLFRKEGQNVTLSCEQNLNHDAMYWYRQDPGQGLRLIYYSQIVNDFQKGDIAEGYSVSREKKESFPLTVTSAQKNPTAFYLCASSSDRVDIQYFGAGTRLSVL.

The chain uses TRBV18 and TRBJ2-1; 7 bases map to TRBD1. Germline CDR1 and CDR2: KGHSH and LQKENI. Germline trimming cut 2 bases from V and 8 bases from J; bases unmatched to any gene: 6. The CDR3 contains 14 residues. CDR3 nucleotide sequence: TGTGCCAGCTCACCAAGGGGGCGCAGGGATGAGCAGTTCTTC. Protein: CASSPRGRRDEQFF.

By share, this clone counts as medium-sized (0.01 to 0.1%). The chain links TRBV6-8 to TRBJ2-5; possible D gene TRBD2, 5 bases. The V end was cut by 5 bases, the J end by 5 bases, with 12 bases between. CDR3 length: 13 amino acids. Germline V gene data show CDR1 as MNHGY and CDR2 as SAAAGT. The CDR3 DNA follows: TGTGCCAGCAGTCACATAGCGTGGGAGACCCAGTACTTC. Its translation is CASSHIAWETQYF.

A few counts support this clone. The CDR3 here is CASSSRPLSGEETQYF. The CDR3 DNA reads TGTGCCAGCAGTTCCCGGCCCCTTAGCGGCGAAGAGACCCAGTACTTC. The genes are TRBV6-8 and TRBJ2-5, with D maybe TRBD2 (6 bases). The ends were cut back, 4 bases at V and 3 bases at J, with 18 bases in the middle. The V gene's germline CDR1 is MNHGY and CDR2 SAAAGT. CDR3 length: 16 residues.

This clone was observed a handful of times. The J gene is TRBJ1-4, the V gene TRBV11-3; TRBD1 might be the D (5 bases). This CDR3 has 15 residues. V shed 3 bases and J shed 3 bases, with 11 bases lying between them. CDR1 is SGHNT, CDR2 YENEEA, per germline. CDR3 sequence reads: CASSLVGGSNEKLFF. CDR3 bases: TGTGCCAGCAGCTTGGTGGGGGGATCTAATGAAAAACTGTTTTTT.

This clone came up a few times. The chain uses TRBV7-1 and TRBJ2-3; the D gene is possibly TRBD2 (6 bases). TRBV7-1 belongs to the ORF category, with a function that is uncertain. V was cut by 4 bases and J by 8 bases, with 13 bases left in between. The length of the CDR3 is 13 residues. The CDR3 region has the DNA TGTGCCAGCAGCTTAGGGACTTTCGGTACGCAGTATTTT. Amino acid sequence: CASSLGTFGTQYF.

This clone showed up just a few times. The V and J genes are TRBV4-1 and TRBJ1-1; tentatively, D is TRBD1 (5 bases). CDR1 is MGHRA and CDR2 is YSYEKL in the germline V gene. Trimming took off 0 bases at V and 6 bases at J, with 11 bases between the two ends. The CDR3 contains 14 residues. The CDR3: CASSQEPGEPEAFF. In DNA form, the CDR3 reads TGCGCCAGCAGCCAAGAACCGGGGGAGCCTGAAGCTTTCTTT.

The DNA for the CDR3 is TGTGCCTGGAGTCCGGGGCCTTGGTCCTACGAGCAGTACTTC. Encoded protein: CAWSPGPWSYEQYF. This chain connects TRBV30 to TRBJ2-7; D could derive from TRBD1 or TRBD2 (5 bases each). This CDR3 contains 14 residues. Germline lookup yields CDR1 GTSNPN and CDR2 SVGIG (reference sequence). V lost 2 bases and J lost 1, with 12 bases in between.

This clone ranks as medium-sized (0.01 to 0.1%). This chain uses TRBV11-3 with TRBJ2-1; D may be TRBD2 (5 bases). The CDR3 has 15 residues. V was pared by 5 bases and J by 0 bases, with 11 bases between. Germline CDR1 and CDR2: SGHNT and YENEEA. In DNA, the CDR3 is TGTGCCAGCAGCAGGAGGTCGAGCTCCTACAATGAGCAGTTCTTC. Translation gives CASSRRSSSYNEQFF.

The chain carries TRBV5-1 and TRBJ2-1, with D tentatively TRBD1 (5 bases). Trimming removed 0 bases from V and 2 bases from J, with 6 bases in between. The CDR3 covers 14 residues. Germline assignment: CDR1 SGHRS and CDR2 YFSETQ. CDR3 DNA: TGCGCCAGCAGCTTGGGACAGCCCTACAATGAGCAGTTCTTC. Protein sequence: CASSLGQPYNEQFF.

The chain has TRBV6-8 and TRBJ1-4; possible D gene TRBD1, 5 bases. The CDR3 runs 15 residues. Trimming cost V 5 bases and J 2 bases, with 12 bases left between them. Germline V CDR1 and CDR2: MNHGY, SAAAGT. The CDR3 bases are TGTGCCAGCAGTAACGCAGGGAATACTAATGAAAAACTGTTTTTT. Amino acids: CASSNAGNTNEKLFF.

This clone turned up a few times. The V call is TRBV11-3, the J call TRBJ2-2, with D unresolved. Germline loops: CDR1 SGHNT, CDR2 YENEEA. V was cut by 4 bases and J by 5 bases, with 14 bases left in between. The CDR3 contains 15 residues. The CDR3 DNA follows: TGTGCCAGCAGCTCAATACGAACTGGAACCGGGGAGCTGTTTTTT. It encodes CASSSIRTGTGELFF.